This entry lists 14 T cell receptor beta chains sequenced from one sample in a study of radiotherapy plus CTLA-4 blockade in lung cancer. The method was immunoSEQ multiplex PCR; TCRdb's version includes in-frame clones alone and lacks a portion of them. The data show about 110,000 clones, 81% seen once. Sequenced material: peripheral blood, taken from a patient treated with radiotherapy plus ipilimumab. The receptors stem from a human donor with non-small cell lung cancer that progressed on radiotherapy plus ipilimumab. Some clones in this sample may be carry-over from other donors' samples.

The gene calls are TRBV9 and TRBJ1-1, with D hard to call. The CDR3 is made up of 15 amino acids. Germline V gives CDR1 SGDLS, CDR2 YYNGEE. Trimming removed 0 bases from V and 3 bases from J, with 12 bases in between. CDR3 in amino acids: CASSVESGGYTEAFF. The CDR3 nucleotides are TGTGCCAGCAGCGTAGAGTCTGGTGGCTACACTGAAGCTTTCTTT.

The chain links TRBV5-6 to TRBJ1-2; D call uncertain. Looked up from germline, CDR1 is SGHDT and CDR2 is YYEEEE. Trimming removed 0 bases at V and 8 bases at J, with 20 bases between. There are 16 residues in the CDR3. CDR3: CASSLVAGSLEGGYTF. CDR3 nucleotides: TGTGCCAGCAGCTTGGTGGCAGGCTCATTAGAAGGAGGCTACACCTTC.

The V call is TRBV4-2, the J call TRBJ2-3; D might be TRBD2 (6 bases). V gave up 3 bases and J gave up 0 bases, with 13 bases separating them. The CDR3 has 16 residues. Germline V lookup: CDR1 LGHNA, CDR2 YNFKEQ. The CDR3, as DNA: TGTGCCAGCAGCCATCCGGCGGGAACTAGCACAGATACGCAGTATTTT. It yields the protein CASSHPAGTSTDTQYF.

V and J are TRBV19 and TRBJ1-2; D might be TRBD1 (5 bases). V was pared by 2 bases and J by 5 bases, with 9 bases between. The CDR3 runs 13 residues. Germline CDR1 reads LNHDA; CDR2 reads SQIVND (reference sequence). DNA of the CDR3: TGTGCCAGTAGTATACAGGGACCTTATGGCTACACCTTC. It translates to CASSIQGPYGYTF.

The CDR3, as DNA: TGTGCCTGGAGTGTACTGGGGGGGATGGCTTTCTTT. Protein sequence: CAWSVLGGMAFF. V and J are TRBV30 and TRBJ1-1; D might be TRBD1 (5 bases). Looked up from germline, CDR1 is GTSNPN and CDR2 is SVGIG (reference sequence). The length of the CDR3 is 12 residues. The V gene lost 0 bases and the J gene lost 11 bases, with 13 bases spanning the gap.

The chain combines TRBV5-6 with TRBJ2-3; 8 bases are shared with TRBD2. CDR1 is SGHDT, CDR2 YYEEEE, per germline. V was clipped by 4 bases and J by 2 bases; unmatched bases: 9. The CDR3 has 16 amino acids. CDR3 residues: CASSPGLAWDTDTQYF. CDR3 coding DNA: TGTGCCAGCAGCCCCGGACTAGCATGGGACACAGATACGCAGTATTTT.

The V call is TRBV7-9, the J call TRBJ1-1; D not certain. CDR1 and CDR2 from the germline V gene are SEHNR and FQNEAQ (reference sequence). The CDR3 sequence is 13 residues long. Trimming shortened V by 11 bases and J by 1 base, and 14 bases separated the two germline ends. DNA for the CDR3: TGTGCCTTAAGACGGGGATGGAACACTGAAGCTTTCTTT. Amino acids: CALRRGWNTEAFF.

The chain couples TRBV6-1 to TRBJ2-1; 10 bases are a match to TRBD2. This CDR3 spans 18 amino acids. CDR1 is MNHNS and CDR2 is SASEGT in the germline V gene. Germline trimming cut 3 bases from V and 10 bases from J; bases unmatched to any gene: 18. CDR3 DNA: TGTGCCAGCAGTGAGGCCACTTTAGCGGGGGGCTATATGGACGAGCAGTTCTTC. Translated: CASSEATLAGGYMDEQFF.

The V gene is TRBV18, the J gene TRBJ2-2; 7 nucleotides agree with TRBD1. The CDR3 is 17 amino acids. V trimming: 1 base; J trimming: 4 bases; junction bases outside the gene matches: 9. Germline V gives CDR1 KGHSH, CDR2 LQKENI. CDR3 amino acids: CASSPRYTGDFTGELFF. In DNA, the CDR3 is TGTGCCAGCTCACCACGCTATACAGGGGATTTCACCGGGGAGCTGTTTTTT.

The chain is built from TRBV7-9 and TRBJ2-3; 8 nucleotides align to TRBD2. This CDR3 is 15 amino acids long. CDR1 is SEHNR, CDR2 FQNEAQ, per germline (reference sequence). The V gene end was trimmed by 5 bases and the J gene end by 4 bases; junction bases not matched to a gene: 8. CDR3 nucleotides: TGTGCCAGCAGCCTACGGGGGGGCTCGCCAGATACGCAGTATTTT. Amino acid sequence: CASSLRGGSPDTQYF.

This clone occurred a few times. V gene TRBV6-5 combines with J gene TRBJ2-7; D unclear. This CDR3 is 10 amino acids long. CDR1 and CDR2 from the germline V gene are MNHEY and SVGAGI. Between the trimmed V and J ends, which lost 8 bases and 3 bases, there was a span of 5 bases. The CDR3: CASGYYEQYF. For the CDR3, the DNA is TGTGCCAGCGGCTACTACGAGCAGTACTTC.

The chain joins TRBV7-3 to TRBJ2-3; TRBD2 agrees at 9 bases. The CDR3 extends over 13 amino acids. V shed 10 bases and J 6 bases; nucleotides not matched to a gene: 8. Germline lookup yields CDR1 SGHTA and CDR2 FQGTGA. DNA of the CDR3: TGTGCCACGGGACTAGCTGGCAAGGATACGCAGTATTTT. Residues: CATGLAGKDTQYF.

The chain links TRBV27 to TRBJ1-2; D is possibly TRBD1 (5 bases). Germline CDR1 is MNHEY and CDR2 is SMNVEV (reference sequence). V lost 1 base to trimming and J lost 4 bases, with 7 bases between them. The CDR3 runs to 13 residues. CDR3 nucleotides: TGTGCCAGCAGTTTATTCGGGGCCTATGGCTACACCTTC. Translated: CASSLFGAYGYTF.

The chain employs TRBV6-5 and TRBJ1-1, with D uncertain. This CDR3 is built from 14 residues. Trimming cost V 2 bases and J 5 bases, with 12 bases left between them. The germline CDR1 and CDR2 sequences are MNHEY and SVGAGI. CDR3 sequence: CASSYGVGVTEAFF. The CDR3 bases are TGTGCCAGCAGTTACGGGGTTGGGGTAACTGAAGCTTTCTTT.